Following are 16 T cell receptor beta chains from one sample sequenced in a study of blood T cell repertoires in COVID-19 (dated by TCRdb to the early 2020s). Libraries were built with the immunoSEQ multiplex PCR assay. TCRdb obtained this table from immuneACCESS and retained in-frame rearrangements with V and J assigned. These tables miss some clones; where compared with another copy, unresolved V genes account for less than half of the shortfall, and the remainder is unexplained. This sample comprises 120,000 to 150,000 clones, more than 60% of them detected only once. About an eighth of the sample comes from the top ten. Sequencing was carried out using peripheral blood. The receptors originated from a man older than 75 with acute or convalescent COVID-19.

The chain has TRBV11-2 and TRBJ2-1, with 9 bases identical to TRBD2. V was clipped by 5 bases and J by 6 bases; unmatched bases: 11. Per the germline V gene, CDR1 is SGHAT and CDR2 is FQNNGV. The CDR3 is 16 residues long. CDR3 DNA: TGTGCCAGCAGCCACACCCGTGGTAGCGGGGGCAATGAGCAGTTCTTC. This translates into CASSHTRGSGGNEQFF. The full variable domain, with the rest looked up from reference TRBV11-2 and TRBJ2-1, is EAGVAQSPRYKIIEKRQSVAFWCNPISGHATLYWYQQILGQGPKLLIQFQNNGVVDDSQLPKDRFSAERLKGVDSTLKIQPAKLEDSAVYLCASSHTRGSGGNEQFFGPGTRLTVL.

The rearrangement links TRBV7-3 to TRBJ1-6, with a possible D match to TRBD1 (6 bases). Germline assignment: CDR1 SGHTA and CDR2 FQGTGA. Trimming cost V 5 bases and J 7 bases, with 9 bases left between them. This CDR3 region has 13 residues. The CDR3 protein is CASSHGQNSPLHF. CDR3 nucleotides: TGTGCCAGCAGCCACGGACAGAATTCACCCCTCCACTTT.

V is TRBV9 and J is TRBJ2-1, with TRBD1 matching 9 bases. The junction had 0 bases not matched to a gene; V was cut back by 0 bases and J by 5 bases. The germline gives CDR1 SGDLS, CDR2 YYNGEE. This CDR3 is built from 14 residues. The chain's CDR3 is CASSVGQGDNEQFF. In DNA, the CDR3 is TGTGCCAGCAGCGTAGGACAGGGGGACAATGAGCAGTTCTTC.

This rearrangement joins TRBV6-1 to TRBJ2-5; 12 bases match TRBD1. The V gene end was trimmed by 3 bases and the J gene end by 5 bases; junction bases not matched to a gene: 10. In germline, CDR1 is MNHNS, CDR2 SASEGT. The CDR3 is 17 amino acids. CDR3: CASSDRFGTGGRETQYF. The CDR3 nucleotides read TGTGCCAGCAGTGATAGGTTTGGGACAGGGGGCAGGGAGACCCAGTACTTC.

This chain links TRBV12-3 or TRBV12-4 with TRBJ2-4, with no clear D. The CDR3 totals 13 residues. V lost 4 bases and J lost 5, with 9 bases in between. CDR3 bases: TGTGCCAGCAGTTCAGTTCGGGAAAACATTCAGTACTTC. It is translated as CASSSVRENIQYF.

This clone was seen only a few times. This rearrangement joins TRBV7-2 to TRBJ1-1, with a weak D call TRBD1 (5 bases). The CDR3 runs 15 residues. CDR1 and CDR2 (germline): SGHTA, FQGNSA. The V gene lost 7 bases and the J gene lost 4 bases, with 19 bases spanning the gap. The DNA for the CDR3 is TGTGCCAGCATCCCAGATCGGGGGATCCGCACTGAAGCTTTCTTT. Its translation is CASIPDRGIRTEAFF.

V and J are TRBV19 and TRBJ1-2, with 7 bases aligning to TRBD1. The CDR3 length is 14 residues. V dropped 4 bases and J dropped 10; count of bases not matched to a gene: 12. Germline-derived CDR1 and CDR2 are LNHDA and SQIVND (reference sequence). The CDR3 sequence is CASSSLDRPGYYTF. The DNA of the CDR3 is TGTGCCAGTAGTAGCTTGGACAGGCCCGGTTACTACACCTTC.

The chain carries TRBV28 and TRBJ2-7; 12 bases agree with TRBD1. CDR1 is MDHEN and CDR2 is SYDVKM in the germline V gene. This CDR3 region has 15 residues. Losses at the gene ends were 5 bases for V and 5 bases for J; bases not matched to a gene: 7. CDR3 nucleotide sequence: TGTGCCAGCAGTAGTTCCGGGACAGGGGGCAACGAGCAGTACTTC. It specifies CASSSSGTGGNEQYF.

J is TRBJ2-1 and V is TRBV21-1; TRBD2, as called in the table, went unchecked against the DNA. TRBV21-1 is an annotated pseudogene. The CDR3 sequence is 13 residues long. The CDR3 DNA is TGTGCCAGCAGCAAAGGTCGGGACAATGAGCAGTTCTTC. Its protein is CASSKGRDNEQFF.

This clone was observed a handful of times. Distinct nucleotide sequences in the sample also encode this CDR3. The CDR3: CASSLESNQPQHF. CDR3 DNA: TGTGCCAGCAGCTTGGAGAGCAATCAGCCCCAGCATTTT. The rearrangement uses TRBV12-3 or TRBV12-4 and TRBJ1-5; D is ambiguous. V dropped 6 bases and J dropped 1 base, with 7 bases sitting between them. This CDR3 has 13 residues.

The rearrangement uses TRBV30 and TRBJ2-7; 10 nucleotides line up with TRBD1. The trim removed 5 bases at V and 3 bases at J, leaving 4 bases unmatched. The CDR3 consists of 13 residues. Germline CDR1 reads GTSNPN; CDR2 reads SVGIG (reference sequence). The CDR3 spells CAWGTGVIYEQYF. CDR3 DNA sequence: TGTGCCTGGGGGACAGGGGTTATCTACGAGCAGTACTTC.

The chain recombines TRBV10-3 with TRBJ2-1; TRBD2 matches 9 bases. V dropped 5 bases and J dropped 3; count of bases not matched to a gene: 8. This CDR3 has 16 residues. CDR1 and CDR2 (germline): ENHRY, SYGVKD. Here the CDR3 DNA reads TGTGCCATCAGTAAGGCCCCTAGCGGGGTCTACAATGAGCAGTTCTTC. Its protein product is CAISKAPSGVYNEQFF.

Written as DNA, the CDR3 is TGTGCCAGCAGCGTTGGGAGTCCCGGGACAGCCACCGGGGAGCTGTTTTTT. It encodes CASSVGSPGTATGELFF. The chain couples TRBV9 to TRBJ2-2; 7 bases fit TRBD1. This CDR3 is 17 amino acids long. In germline, CDR1 is SGDLS, CDR2 YYNGEE. The junction had 11 bases not matched to a gene; V was cut back by 2 bases and J by 4 bases.

This rearrangement joins TRBV28 to TRBJ2-5; a weak D match, TRBD1 (5 bases). The CDR3 is 13 residues long. Germline V CDR1 and CDR2: MDHEN, SYDVKM. Trimming cost V 4 bases and J 5 bases, with 11 bases left between them. Here the CDR3 reads CASSSPGQETQYF. The CDR3 nucleotides read TGTGCCAGCAGTTCCCCAGGGCAGGAGACCCAGTACTTC. The full variable domain, completed using reference TRBV28 and TRBJ2-5, is DVKVTQSSRYLVKRTGEKVFLECVQDMDHENMFWYRQDPGLGLRLIYFSYDVKMKEKGDIPEGYSVSREKKERFSLILESASTNQTSMYLCASSSPGQETQYFGPGTRLLVL.

The CDR3 region is CASSYHQGGANTGELFF. DNA for the CDR3: TGTGCCAGCAGTTACCACCAAGGAGGGGCGAACACCGGGGAGCTGTTTTTT. The chain carries TRBV6-2 or TRBV6-3 and TRBJ2-2, with D perhaps matching TRBD2 (6 bases). The CDR3 extends over 17 amino acids. The germline V and J ends were trimmed by 2 bases and 0 bases, with 13 bases remaining between them. Germline V gene lookup returns CDR1 MNHEY and CDR2 SVGEGT.

The rearrangement links TRBV7-9 to TRBJ1-4; the match to TRBD1 covers 8 bases. Germline values: CDR1 SEHNR, CDR2 FQNEAQ (reference sequence). Trimming took 1 base from V and 7 from J; bases not matched to a gene: 5. CDR3 size: 15 residues. The CDR3 DNA reads as TGTGCCAGCAGCTTAGGGGAGACAGGGGCTGAAAAACTGTTTTTT. Its translation is CASSLGETGAEKLFF.